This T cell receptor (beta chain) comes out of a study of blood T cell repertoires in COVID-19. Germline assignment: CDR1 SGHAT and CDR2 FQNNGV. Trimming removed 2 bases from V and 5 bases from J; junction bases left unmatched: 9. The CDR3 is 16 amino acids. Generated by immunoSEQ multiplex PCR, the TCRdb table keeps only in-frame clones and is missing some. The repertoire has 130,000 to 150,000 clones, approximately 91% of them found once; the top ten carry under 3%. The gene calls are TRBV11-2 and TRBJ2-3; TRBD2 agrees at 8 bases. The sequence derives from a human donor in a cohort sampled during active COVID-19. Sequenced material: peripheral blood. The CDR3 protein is CASSLFGGAGEDTQYF. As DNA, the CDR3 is TGTGCCAGCAGCTTATTCGGGGGGGCCGGAGAAGATACGCAGTATTTT.